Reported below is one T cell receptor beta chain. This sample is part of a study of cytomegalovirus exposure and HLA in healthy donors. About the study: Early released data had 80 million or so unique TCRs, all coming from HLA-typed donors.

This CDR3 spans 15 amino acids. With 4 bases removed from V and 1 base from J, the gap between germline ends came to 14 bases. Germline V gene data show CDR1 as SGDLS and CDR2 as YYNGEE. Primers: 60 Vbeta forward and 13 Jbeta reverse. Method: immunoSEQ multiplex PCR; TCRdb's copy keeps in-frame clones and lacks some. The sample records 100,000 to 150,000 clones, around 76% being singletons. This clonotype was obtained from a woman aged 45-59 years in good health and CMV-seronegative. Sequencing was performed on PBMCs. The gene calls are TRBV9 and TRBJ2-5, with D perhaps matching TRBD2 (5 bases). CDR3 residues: CASSPRGRGQETQYF. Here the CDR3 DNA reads TGTGCCAGCAGCCCCCGGGGTCGGGGCCAAGAGACCCAGTACTTC.